This entry describes one TCR beta chain. Measured with immunoSEQ multiplex PCR; TCRdb has only the in-frame clones, and not every one. This sample has roughly 340,000 clones, with 89% found just once. The data were taken from a study of blood T cell repertoires in COVID-19. The V end was cut by 7 bases, the J end by 6 bases, with 15 bases between. The length of the CDR3 is 13 residues. This chain links TRBV23-1 with TRBJ1-1, with D uncertain. TRBV23-1 is an open reading frame whose function is uncertain. The receptor comes from a woman in her thirties with COVID-19, enrolled during active disease. Material for sequencing was peripheral blood. CDR3 sequence (DNA): TGCGCCAGCAACAAAGGGCGGGAATCTGAAGCTTTCTTT. This codes for CASNKGRESEAFF.